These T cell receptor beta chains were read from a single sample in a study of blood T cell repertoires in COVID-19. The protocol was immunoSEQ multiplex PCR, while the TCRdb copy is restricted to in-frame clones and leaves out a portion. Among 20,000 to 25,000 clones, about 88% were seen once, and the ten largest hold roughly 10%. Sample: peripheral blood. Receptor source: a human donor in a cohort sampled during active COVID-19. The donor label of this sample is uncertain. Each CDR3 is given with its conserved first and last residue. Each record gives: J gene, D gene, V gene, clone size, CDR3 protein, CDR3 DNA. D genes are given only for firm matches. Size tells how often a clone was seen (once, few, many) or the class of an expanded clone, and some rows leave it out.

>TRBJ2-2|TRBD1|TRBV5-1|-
CASSLVQGANTGELFF
TGCGCCAGCAGCTTGGTACAGGGGGCTAACACCGGGGAGCTGTTTTTT
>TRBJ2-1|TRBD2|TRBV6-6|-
CASEVTSGRRNEQFF
TGTGCCAGCGAGGTTACTAGCGGGAGAAGGAATGAGCAGTTCTTC
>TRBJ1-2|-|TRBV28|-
CASSLRRSYGYTF
TGTGCCAGCAGTTTGAGGCGTAGCTATGGCTACACCTTC
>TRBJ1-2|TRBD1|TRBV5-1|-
CASSLGPEGAYGYTF
TGCGCCAGCAGCTTGGGCCCCGAGGGGGCCTATGGCTACACCTTC
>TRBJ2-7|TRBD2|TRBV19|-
CASSIALAESYEQYF
TGTGCCAGTAGTATTGCTCTAGCGGAGTCCTACGAGCAGTACTTC
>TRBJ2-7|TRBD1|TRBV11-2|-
CASSSIRDRRGYEQYF
TGTGCCAGCAGCTCGATCCGGGACAGGAGAGGCTACGAGCAGTACTTC
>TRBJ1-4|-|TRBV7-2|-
CASSFGVQPIEKLFF
TGTGCCAGCAGCTTCGGGGTTCAACCAATTGAAAAACTGTTTTTT
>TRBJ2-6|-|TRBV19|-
CASKLDSSGANVLTF
TGTGCCAGTAAGCTTGACAGCTCTGGGGCCAACGTCCTGACTTTC
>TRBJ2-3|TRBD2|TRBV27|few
CASSLGTSPDTQYF
TGTGCCAGCAGTTTAGGGACTAGTCCAGATACGCAGTATTTT
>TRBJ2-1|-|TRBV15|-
CATSREGASRRRSHEQFF
TGTGCCACCAGCAGAGAAGGTGCTAGCAGGAGGAGGTCCCATGAGCAGTTCTTC
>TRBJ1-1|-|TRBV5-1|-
CASSLVFSGGNTEAFF
TGCGCCAGCAGCTTGGTGTTTTCGGGGGGGAACACTGAAGCTTTCTTT
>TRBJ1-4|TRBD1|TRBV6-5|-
CASSRGQGKEKLFF
TGTGCCAGTTCTCGGGGACAGGGAAAAGAAAAACTGTTTTTT
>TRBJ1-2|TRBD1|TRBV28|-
CASSSFDRDGYTF
TGTGCCAGCAGTTCCTTCGACAGGGATGGCTACACCTTC
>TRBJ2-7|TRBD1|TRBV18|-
CASSPNRGPDEQYF
TGTGCCAGCTCACCGAACAGGGGGCCAGACGAGCAGTACTTC
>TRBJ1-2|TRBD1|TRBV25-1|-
CATQGVGGYTF
TGTGCCACCCAGGGGGTCGGTGGCTACACCTTC
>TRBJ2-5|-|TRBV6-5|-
CASSSNHETQYF
TGTGCCAGCAGTTCTAACCACGAGACCCAGTACTTC
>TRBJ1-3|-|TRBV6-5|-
CASSSLSGNTIYF
TGTGCCAGCAGCTCCCTGTCTGGAAACACCATATATTTT
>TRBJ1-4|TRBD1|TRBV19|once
CASSPGGQGNEKLFF
TGTGCCAGTAGTCCTGGGGGACAGGGAAATGAAAAACTGTTTTTT
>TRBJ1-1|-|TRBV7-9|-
CASSLATGKGTEAFF
TGTGCCAGCAGCTTAGCGACAGGAAAGGGCACTGAAGCTTTCTTT
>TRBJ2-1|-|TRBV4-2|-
CASRLGGSYNEQFF
TGTGCCAGCAGACTAGGTGGCTCCTACAATGAGCAGTTCTTC
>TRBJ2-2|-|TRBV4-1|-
CASSQESRQAGELFF
TGCGCCAGCAGCCAAGAAAGTAGGCAGGCCGGGGAGCTGTTTTTT
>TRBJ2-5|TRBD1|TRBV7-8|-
CASSPGQGVMETQYF
TGTGCCAGCAGCCCTGGACAGGGGGTAATGGAGACCCAGTACTTC
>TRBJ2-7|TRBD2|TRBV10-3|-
CAIKGTSGRGSYEQYF
TGTGCCATCAAAGGGACTAGCGGGAGGGGCTCCTACGAGCAGTACTTC
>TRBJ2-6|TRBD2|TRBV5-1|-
CASSGTSGSVNVLTF
TGCGCCAGCAGCGGCACTAGCGGGTCGGTCAACGTCCTGACTTTC
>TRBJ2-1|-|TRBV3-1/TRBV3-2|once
CASSQGRDTEQFF
TGTGCCAGCAGCCAAGGAAGGGACACTGAGCAGTTCTTC
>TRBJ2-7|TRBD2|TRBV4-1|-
CASSQATSGRNYEQYF
TGCGCCAGCAGCCAAGCCACTAGCGGGAGGAACTACGAGCAGTACTTC
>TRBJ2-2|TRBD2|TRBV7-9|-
CASSSGTSGNTGELFF
TGTGCCAGCAGCTCCGGGACTAGCGGTAACACCGGGGAGCTGTTTTTT
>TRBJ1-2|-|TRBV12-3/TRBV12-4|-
CASSLEGWYGYTF
TGTGCCAGCAGTTTGGAGGGGTGGTATGGCTACACCTTC
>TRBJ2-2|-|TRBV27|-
CASSPIAAAGELFF
TGTGCCAGCAGTCCAATAGCCGCGGCCGGGGAGCTGTTTTTT
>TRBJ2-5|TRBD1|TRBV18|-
CASSMRGLETQYF
TGTGCCAGCTCAATGAGGGGGCTAGAGACCCAGTACTTC
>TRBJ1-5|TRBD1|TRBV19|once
CASREDRGPAVPQHF
TGTGCCAGCAGAGAAGACAGGGGCCCGGCGGTCCCCCAGCATTTT
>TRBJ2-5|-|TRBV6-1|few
CASSERGGQGSETQYF
TGTGCCAGCAGTGAAAGAGGAGGGCAGGGCTCAGAGACCCAGTACTTC
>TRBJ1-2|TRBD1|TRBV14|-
CASSQAGQGRNYGYTF
TGTGCCAGCAGCCAGGCGGGACAGGGGAGGAACTATGGCTACACCTTC
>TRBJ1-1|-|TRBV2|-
CASRQLNTEAFF
TGTGCCAGCAGACAGTTGAACACTGAAGCTTTCTTT
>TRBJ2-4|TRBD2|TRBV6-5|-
CAGGETSGGKNIQYF
TGTGCCGGAGGCGAGACTAGCGGGGGAAAAAACATTCAGTACTTC
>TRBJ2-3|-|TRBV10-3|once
CAISDPLATDTQYF
TGTGCCATCAGTGACCCCCTAGCAACAGATACGCAGTATTTT
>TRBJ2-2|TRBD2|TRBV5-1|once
CASSFQGRADTGELFF
TGCGCCAGCAGCTTTCAAGGGAGGGCCGACACCGGGGAGCTGTTTTTT
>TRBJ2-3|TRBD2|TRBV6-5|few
CASRFGLADTQYF
TGTGCCAGCAGATTCGGACTAGCGGATACGCAGTATTTT
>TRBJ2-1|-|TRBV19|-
CASSLRDSYNEQFF
TGTGCCAGTAGTCTCCGGGACTCATACAATGAGCAGTTCTTC
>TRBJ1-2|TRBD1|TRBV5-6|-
CASSSATGGGYGYTF
TGTGCCAGCAGCTCGGCGACAGGGGGTGGCTATGGCTACACCTTC
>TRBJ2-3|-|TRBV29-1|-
CSGGDRQFNRYF
TGCAGCGGAGGTGACAGGCAATTTAATAGGTATTTT
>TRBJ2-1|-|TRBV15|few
CATSPEGGAREQFF
TGTGCCACCAGCCCGGAGGGAGGAGCCCGCGAGCAGTTCTTC
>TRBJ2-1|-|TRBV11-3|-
CASSLAFGNEQFF
TGTGCCAGCAGCTTGGCTTTCGGGAATGAGCAGTTCTTC
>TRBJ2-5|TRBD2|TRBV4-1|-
CASSQEGGTREAQYF
TGCGCCAGCAGCCAAGAGGGGGGAACCCGGGAGGCCCAGTACTTC
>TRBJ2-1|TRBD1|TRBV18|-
CASSDRQGDLNEQFF
TGTGCCAGCTCAGACCGACAGGGGGATTTGAATGAGCAGTTCTTC
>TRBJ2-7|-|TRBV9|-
CASSATGTSYEQYF
TGTGCCAGCAGCGCGACCGGGACTTCCTACGAGCAGTACTTC
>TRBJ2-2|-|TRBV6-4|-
CASRREWDTGELFF
TGTGCCAGCAGGAGGGAGTGGGACACCGGGGAGCTGTTTTTT
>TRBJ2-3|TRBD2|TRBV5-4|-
CASSLPSGATDTQYF
TGTGCCAGCAGCCTCCCTAGCGGGGCCACAGATACGCAGTATTTT
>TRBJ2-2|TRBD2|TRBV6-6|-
CASRKGLAGVTGELFF
TGTGCCAGCAGGAAGGGACTAGCGGGAGTCACCGGGGAGCTGTTTTTT
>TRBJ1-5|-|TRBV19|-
CASSLGQSGQPQHF
TGTGCCAGTAGTCTTGGACAGTCAGGTCAGCCCCAGCATTTT
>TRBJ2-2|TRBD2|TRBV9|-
CASSSGLAGGLNTGELFF
TGTGCCAGCAGCTCGGGACTAGCGGGAGGACTTAACACCGGGGAGCTGTTTTTT
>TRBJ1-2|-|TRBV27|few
CASGSGADYGYTF
TGTGCCAGCGGCTCAGGGGCAGACTATGGCTACACCTTC
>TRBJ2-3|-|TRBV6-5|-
CASRNGRTDTQYF
TGTGCCAGCAGAAACGGTCGCACAGATACGCAGTATTTT
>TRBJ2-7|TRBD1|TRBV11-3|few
CASSPGQGYYEQYF
TGTGCCAGCAGCCCGGGACAGGGATACTACGAGCAGTACTTC